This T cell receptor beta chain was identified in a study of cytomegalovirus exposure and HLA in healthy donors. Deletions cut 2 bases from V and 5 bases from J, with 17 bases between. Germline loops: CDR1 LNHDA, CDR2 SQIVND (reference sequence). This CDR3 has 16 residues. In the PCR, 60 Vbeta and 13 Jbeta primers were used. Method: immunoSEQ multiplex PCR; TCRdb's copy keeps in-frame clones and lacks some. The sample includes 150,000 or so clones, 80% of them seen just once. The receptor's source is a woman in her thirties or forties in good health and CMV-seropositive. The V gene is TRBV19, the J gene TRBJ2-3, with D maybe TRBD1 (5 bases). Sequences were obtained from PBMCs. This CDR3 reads CASSIRRQPLRDTQYF. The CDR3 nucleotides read TGTGCCAGTAGTATACGGCGACAGCCCCTGAGAGATACGCAGTATTTT.